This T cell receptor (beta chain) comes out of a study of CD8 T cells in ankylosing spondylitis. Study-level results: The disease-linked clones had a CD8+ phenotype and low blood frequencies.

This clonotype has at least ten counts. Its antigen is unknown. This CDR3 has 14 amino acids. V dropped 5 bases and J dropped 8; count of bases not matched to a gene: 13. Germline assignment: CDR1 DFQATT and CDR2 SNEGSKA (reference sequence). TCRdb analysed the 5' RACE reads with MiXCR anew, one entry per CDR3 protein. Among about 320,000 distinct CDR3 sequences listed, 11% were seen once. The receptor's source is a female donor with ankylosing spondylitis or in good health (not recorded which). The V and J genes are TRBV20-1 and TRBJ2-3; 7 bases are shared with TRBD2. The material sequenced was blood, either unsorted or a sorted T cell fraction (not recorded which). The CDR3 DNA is TGCAGTGCTTCGGGACTACCAGAGTGGGGTACGCAGTATTTT. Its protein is CSASGLPEWGTQYF.